Listed below are T cell receptor beta chains from one sample, sequenced in a study of blood T cell repertoires in COVID-19. The assay was immunoSEQ multiplex PCR, and TCRdb's table has in-frame clones only and misses some. Altogether more than 150,000 clones are present, around three quarters being singletons, with the ten largest covering around 16%. The sample was peripheral blood. The receptors derive from a man in his fifties or sixties with active or convalescent COVID-19. CDR3s include the opening cysteine and the closing phenylalanine or tryptophan. The D gene is left open where the match is weak. Some rows mark clone size as missing; the rest say once, few, many or name a class of expanded clone.

TRBV2,-,-,TRBJ2-7,TGTGCCAGCAGTGAGCGAGAAATACGAAACGAGCAGTACTTC,CASSEREIRNEQYF
TRBV28,-,TRBD1,TRBJ2-3,TGTGCCAGCGGCCCCGGGACAGGGGTTACTAATACGCAGTATTTT,CASGPGTGVTNTQYF
TRBV18,-,TRBD2,TRBJ2-3,TGTGCCAGCTCACTCCCGGGAGGCCAAGATACGCAGTATTTT,CASSLPGGQDTQYF
TRBV28,-,-,TRBJ1-2,TGTGCCAGCAGTTCGTCCGGGGTGAACTATGGCTACACCTTC,CASSSSGVNYGYTF
TRBV7-2,-,-,TRBJ1-2,TGTGCCAGCAGCTTGAACCAGGGGAACTATGGCTACACCTTC,CASSLNQGNYGYTF
TRBV11-2,-,TRBD1,TRBJ1-1,TGTGCCAGCAACCATCCGGGACAGACGAACACTGAAGCTTTCTTT,CASNHPGQTNTEAFF
TRBV19,-,-,TRBJ1-1,TGTGCCAGTAGTCCGCCGGGACACTGGGACACTGAAGCTTTCTTT,CASSPPGHWDTEAFF
TRBV27,-,-,TRBJ2-7,TGTGCCAGCAGTCGGGGAGGGGGATACGAGCAGTACTTC,CASSRGGGYEQYF
TRBV7-9,-,-,TRBJ1-6,TGTGCCAGCAGCTTAGGGGCCTTTCAGGGGCCCCTCCACTTT,CASSLGAFQGPLHF
TRBV6-2/TRBV6-3,-,-,TRBJ2-1,TGTGCCAGCAGTTACCTCCTAGGCCGCTACAATGAGCAGTTCTTC,CASSYLLGRYNEQFF
TRBV7-8,-,-,TRBJ2-7,TGTGCCAGCAGCTTAGCGCCCCAGGGCAGCTCCTACGAGCAGTACTTC,CASSLAPQGSSYEQYF
TRBV5-1,-,-,TRBJ1-1,TGCGCCAGCAACCCGGGGGGGTATATGGACACTGAAGCTTTCTTT,CASNPGGYMDTEAFF
TRBV5-6,-,TRBD1,TRBJ2-6,TGTGCCAGCAGCGCCCGGGACAGGAGGTATGGGGCCAACGTCCTGACTTTC,CASSARDRRYGANVLTF
TRBV6-2/TRBV6-3,once,-,TRBJ2-3,TGTGCCAGCAGCTTCTCGACAGCAGATACGCAGTATTTT,CASSFSTADTQYF
TRBV19,-,-,TRBJ1-3,TGTGCCAGTACCTCGGGGGACTTCTCTGGAAACACCATATATTTT,CASTSGDFSGNTIYF
TRBV7-3,-,TRBD2,TRBJ2-7,TGTGCCAGCAGCTTAGTTGTGGACACCATAGCGGGAGGGCCGGGGTACGAGCAGTACTTC,CASSLVVDTIAGGPGYEQYF
TRBV5-4,-,-,TRBJ2-7,TGTGCCAGCAGCTTGGCAGGGATGAGCTCCTACGAGCAGTACTTC,CASSLAGMSSYEQYF
TRBV12-3/TRBV12-4,-,-,TRBJ2-7,TGTGCCAGCAGTTTGTCGGTCGACTACGAGCAGTACTTC,CASSLSVDYEQYF
TRBV6-2/TRBV6-3,once,-,TRBJ2-1,TGTGCCAGCAGTGAGGGGGGACAGTACAATGAGCAGTTCTTC,CASSEGGQYNEQFF
TRBV11-2,-,TRBD1,TRBJ2-5,TGTGCCAGCAGCTACAGGGGGCGGGGGGAGACCCAGTACTTC,CASSYRGRGETQYF
TRBV19,-,-,TRBJ1-2,TGTGCCAGTAGTCTCGGGACACCGAATAATAACTATGGCTACACCTTC,CASSLGTPNNNYGYTF
TRBV5-4,-,-,TRBJ1-2,TGTGCCAGCAGCTACCAGGGTACAGCTAACTATGGCTACACCTTC,CASSYQGTANYGYTF
TRBV7-2,-,TRBD1,TRBJ1-2,TGTGCCAGCAGCTTAGAAGGAGCGACAGGGCGATATGGCTACACCTTC,CASSLEGATGRYGYTF
TRBV29-1,-,-,TRBJ1-2,TGCAGCGTTGAAGGCGGACAGATCTATGGCTACACCTTC,CSVEGGQIYGYTF
TRBV19,few,-,TRBJ2-2,TGTGCCAGTAGTATATTGGGAGCCTCGAACACCGGGGAGCTGTTTTTT,CASSILGASNTGELFF
TRBV6-2/TRBV6-3,-,-,TRBJ2-2,TGTGCCAGCAGTTCGGATACAGGAACCGGGGAGCTGTTTTTT,CASSSDTGTGELFF
TRBV7-2,-,-,TRBJ1-2,TGTGCCAGCAGCTTAGCGCCTCGGGGCTATGGCTACACCTTC,CASSLAPRGYGYTF
TRBV27,-,-,TRBJ2-4,TGTGCCAGCAGTTTGCGGTCCTTAGCCAAAAACATTCAGTACTTC,CASSLRSLAKNIQYF
TRBV5-1,-,-,TRBJ2-1,TGCGCCAGCAGCTTGCGGGGTTCCTACAATGAGCAGTTCTTC,CASSLRGSYNEQFF
TRBV18,once,TRBD1,TRBJ2-1,TGTGCCAGCTCACCGGGACAGGGCTACAATGAGCAGTTCTTC,CASSPGQGYNEQFF
TRBV5-4,-,-,TRBJ2-3,TGTGCCAGCAGCGACCGAGGACAGATCACAGATACGCAGTATTTT,CASSDRGQITDTQYF
TRBV11-3,-,TRBD1,TRBJ2-6,TGTGCCAGCAGCCCTGGGACAGGGGCCGGGGCCAACGTCCTGACTTTC,CASSPGTGAGANVLTF
TRBV5-1,-,-,TRBJ1-1,TGCGCCAGCAGCTTGGTTGGCTCGGGAAACACTGAAGCTTTCTTT,CASSLVGSGNTEAFF
TRBV11-3,-,-,TRBJ2-1,TGTGCCAGCAGGGGGGGAAGGTCTGGAGATGAGCAGTTCTTC,CASRGGRSGDEQFF
TRBV6-6,-,TRBD1,TRBJ1-5,TGTGCCAGCAGAGCCCAGGGGGATCAGCCCCAGCATTTT,CASRAQGDQPQHF
TRBV18,-,-,TRBJ1-6,TGTGCCAGCTCACCACCCTCCGGACAGATAATTAATTCACCCCTCCACTTT,CASSPPSGQIINSPLHF